A selection of T cell receptor beta chains follows, all from one sample in a study of blood T cells in healthy people across ages. Via MiXCR, TCRdb re-called the 5' RACE reads, giving one row per CDR3 protein. The table records about 650,000 distinct CDR3 sequences, less than 40% of them present only once. Sequencing used blood. Source of these receptors: a woman aged 80 or over in good health. Both conserved end residues are part of each CDR3. Clone size is given for some rows only: seen once, a few or many times, or a class if the clone is expanded.

V gene,clone size,J gene,CDR3 protein
TRBV11-2,once,TRBJ2-1,CASSLEPGGEQFF
TRBV12-3/TRBV12-4,.,TRBJ2-3,CASSQKQGGTDTQYF
TRBV24-1,few,TRBJ1-1,CATSEGWNTEAFF
TRBV7-9,few,TRBJ2-3,CASSFSGGGVDTQYF
TRBV20-1,.,TRBJ1-6,CSAEGDGDNSPLHF
TRBV19,.,TRBJ1-2,CASIAQGEFYGYTF
TRBV2,many,TRBJ2-1,CASSDYGPLYNEQFF
TRBV4-2,few,TRBJ1-1,CASSQGIMDLNTEAFF
TRBV27,many,TRBJ1-2,CASRGISNYGYTF
TRBV5-1,.,TRBJ1-2,CASSLSLGVTYGYTF
TRBV7-2,many,TRBJ1-2,CASSWQTGRTNYGYTF
TRBV5-1,many,TRBJ2-5,CASSLADGFETQYF
TRBV10-3,.,TRBJ2-4,CAISGRVPGNIQYF
TRBV30,many,TRBJ2-3,CAWSFTDTQYF
TRBV5-1,few,TRBJ1-1,CASSLRAGTRTEAFF
TRBV20-1,.,TRBJ2-5,CSARSGGGKETQYF
TRBV20-1,many,TRBJ2-7,CSARSSGGDFYEQYF
TRBV20-1,many,TRBJ2-5,CSARAGLAGGNQYF
TRBV6-5,.,TRBJ2-3,CASSKTVTDTQYF
TRBV30,few,TRBJ1-2,CAWSEPLRGGYTF
TRBV20-1,many,TRBJ2-3,CSASPLLRVFSTDTQYF
TRBV15,.,TRBJ2-7,CATSRDRQQLEQYF
TRBV7-8,many,TRBJ2-3,CASSQTGLGHDTQYF
TRBV5-1,few,TRBJ2-2,CASSLIGRNTGELFF
TRBV6-2/TRBV6-3,.,TRBJ2-3,CASRKASGGDTQYF
TRBV13,many,TRBJ1-1,CASSLLPGQVMNTEAFF
TRBV10-3,many,TRBJ2-7,CAISGGGTSYEQYF
TRBV6-1,many,TRBJ1-2,CASSEGTGTGYTF
TRBV4-1,.,.,CASSQGGPPGETQYF
TRBV7-9,.,TRBJ2-1,CASNILNEQFF
TRBV5-1,few,TRBJ2-2,CASSSGVRGTGELFF
TRBV19,.,TRBJ1-5,CASTSGTGYQPQHF
TRBV20-1,many,TRBJ2-6,CSAKWGSGANVLTF
TRBV7-8,many,TRBJ1-2,CASSLDLNYGYTF
TRBV6-2/TRBV6-3,many,TRBJ2-3,CASTVGTGAGTDTQYF
TRBV20-1,.,.,CSAPPAKGVLYEQYF
TRBV7-2,.,TRBJ1-2,CASSLMAGTRGDYSYTF
TRBV5-6,few,TRBJ1-5,CASSLVGQGALNQPQHF
TRBV6-5,few,TRBJ1-6,CASSDRGYPLHF
TRBV3-1,many,TRBJ2-5,CASSQVRLAGGTGTQYF
TRBV12-3/TRBV12-4,.,TRBJ2-3,CASSMTRGSSDTQYF
TRBV10-3,many,TRBJ2-7,CASATGQTYEQYF
TRBV6-5,.,TRBJ2-3,CAGSYSFRSNPQYF
TRBV6-2/TRBV6-3,few,.,CASSYIQTQYF
TRBV5-5,many,TRBJ1-4,CASSFDLNEKLFF
TRBV7-9,many,TRBJ2-3,CASSFTGVVSDTQYF
TRBV3-1,many,TRBJ2-7,CATGDSSYEQYF
TRBV10-3,.,TRBJ2-5,CAIKPQGGQETQYF
TRBV9,.,TRBJ2-5,CASSVATSWGGGYNEQYF
TRBV7-2,many,TRBJ2-1,CASSFLSGAAYNEQFF
TRBV30,.,TRBJ2-2,CAWSGGYSTGELFF
TRBV7-2,.,TRBJ2-7,CASSLVGTSAYEQYF
TRBV7-9,.,TRBJ2-3,CASWRTSGQFTDTQYF
TRBV20-1,many,TRBJ2-5,CSAPPLAGGLETQYF